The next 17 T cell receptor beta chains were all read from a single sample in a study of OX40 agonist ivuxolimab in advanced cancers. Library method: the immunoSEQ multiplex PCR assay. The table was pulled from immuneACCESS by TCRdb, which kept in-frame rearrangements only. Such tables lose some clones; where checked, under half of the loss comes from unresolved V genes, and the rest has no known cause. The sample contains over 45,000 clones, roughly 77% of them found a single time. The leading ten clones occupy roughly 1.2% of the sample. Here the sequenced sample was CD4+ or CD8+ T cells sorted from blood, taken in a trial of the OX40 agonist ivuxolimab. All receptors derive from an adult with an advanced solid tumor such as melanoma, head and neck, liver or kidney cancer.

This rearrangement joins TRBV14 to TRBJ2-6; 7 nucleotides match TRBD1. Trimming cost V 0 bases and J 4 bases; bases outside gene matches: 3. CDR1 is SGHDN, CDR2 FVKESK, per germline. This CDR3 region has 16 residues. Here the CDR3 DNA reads TGTGCCAGCAGCCAAGATAGGGGGCGAGGGGCCAACGTCCTGACTTTC. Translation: CASSQDRGRGANVLTF.

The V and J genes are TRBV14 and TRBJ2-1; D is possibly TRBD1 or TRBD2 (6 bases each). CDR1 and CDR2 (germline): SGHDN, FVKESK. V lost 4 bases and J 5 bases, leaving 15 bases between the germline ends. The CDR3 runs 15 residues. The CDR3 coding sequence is TGTGCCAGCAGCCGGCAAGGGGGAGGCCACAATGAGCAGTTCTTC. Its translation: CASSRQGGGHNEQFF.

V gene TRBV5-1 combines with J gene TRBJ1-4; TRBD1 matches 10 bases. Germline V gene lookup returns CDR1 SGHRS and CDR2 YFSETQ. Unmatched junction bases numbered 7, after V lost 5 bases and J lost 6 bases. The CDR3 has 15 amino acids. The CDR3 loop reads CASRLTGQGYEKLFF. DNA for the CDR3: TGCGCCAGCAGGCTCACGGGACAGGGGTATGAAAAACTGTTTTTT.

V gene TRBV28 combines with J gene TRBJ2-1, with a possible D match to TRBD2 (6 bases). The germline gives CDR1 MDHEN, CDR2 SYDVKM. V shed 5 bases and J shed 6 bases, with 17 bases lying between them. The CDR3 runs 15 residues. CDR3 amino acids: CASSPWSGAANEQFF. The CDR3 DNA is TGTGCCAGCAGTCCATGGTCGGGAGCGGCCAATGAGCAGTTCTTC.

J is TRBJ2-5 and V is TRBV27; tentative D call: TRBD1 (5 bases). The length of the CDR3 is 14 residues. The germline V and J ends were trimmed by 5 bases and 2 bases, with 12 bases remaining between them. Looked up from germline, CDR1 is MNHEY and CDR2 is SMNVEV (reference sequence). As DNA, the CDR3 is TGTGCCAGCAGTCACGCAGGGTATCAAGAGACCCAGTACTTC. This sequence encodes CASSHAGYQETQYF.

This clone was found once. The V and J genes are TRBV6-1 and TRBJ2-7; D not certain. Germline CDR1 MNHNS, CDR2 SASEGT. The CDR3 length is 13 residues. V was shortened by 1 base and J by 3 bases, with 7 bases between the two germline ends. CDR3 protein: CASSEESSYEQYF. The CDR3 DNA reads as TGTGCCAGCAGTGAAGAGTCTAGCTACGAGCAGTACTTC.

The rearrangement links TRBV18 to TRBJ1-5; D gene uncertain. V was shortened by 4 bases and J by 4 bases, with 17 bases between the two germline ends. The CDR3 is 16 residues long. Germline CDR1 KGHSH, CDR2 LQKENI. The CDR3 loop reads CASSLSPGLSNQPQHF. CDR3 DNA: TGTGCCAGCTCACTTTCTCCCGGACTTAGTAATCAGCCCCAGCATTTT. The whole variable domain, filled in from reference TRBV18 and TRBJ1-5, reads NAGVMQNPRHLVRRRGQEARLRCSPMKGHSHVYWYRQLPEEGLKFMVYLQKENIIDESGMPKERFSAEFPKEGPSILRIQQVVRGDSAAYFCASSLSPGLSNQPQHFGDGTRLSIL.

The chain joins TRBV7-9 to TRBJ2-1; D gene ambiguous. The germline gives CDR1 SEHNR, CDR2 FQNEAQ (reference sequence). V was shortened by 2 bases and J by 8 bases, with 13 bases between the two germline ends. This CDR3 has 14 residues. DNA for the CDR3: TGTGCCAGCAGCTTATTTCAAGGGATTGATGAGCAGTTCTTC. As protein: CASSLFQGIDEQFF.

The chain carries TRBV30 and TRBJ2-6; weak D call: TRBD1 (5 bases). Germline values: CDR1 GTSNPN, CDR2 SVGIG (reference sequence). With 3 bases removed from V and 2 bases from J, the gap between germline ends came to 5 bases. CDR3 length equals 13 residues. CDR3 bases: TGTGCCTGGAGACAGGCTGGGGCCAACGTCCTGACTTTC. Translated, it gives CAWRQAGANVLTF.

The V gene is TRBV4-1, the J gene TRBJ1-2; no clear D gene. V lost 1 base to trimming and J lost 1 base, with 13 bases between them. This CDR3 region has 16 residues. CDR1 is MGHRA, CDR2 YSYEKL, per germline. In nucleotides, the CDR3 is TGCGCCAGCAGCCAAGTCTTAGCCTCTGATAACTATGGCTACACCTTC. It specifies CASSQVLASDNYGYTF.

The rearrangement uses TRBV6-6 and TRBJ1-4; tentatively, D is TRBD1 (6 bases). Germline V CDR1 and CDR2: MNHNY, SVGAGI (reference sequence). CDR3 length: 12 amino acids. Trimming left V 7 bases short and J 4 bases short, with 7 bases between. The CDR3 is CASKDSNEKLFF. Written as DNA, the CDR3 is TGTGCCAGCAAGGACAGTAATGAAAAACTGTTTTTT.

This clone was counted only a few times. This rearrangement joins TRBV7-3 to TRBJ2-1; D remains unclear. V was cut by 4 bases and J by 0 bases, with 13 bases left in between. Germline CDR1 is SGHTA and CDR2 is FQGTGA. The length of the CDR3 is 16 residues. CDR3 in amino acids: CASSYSPSSSYNEQFF. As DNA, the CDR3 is TGTGCCAGCAGCTACTCCCCCTCGAGCTCCTACAATGAGCAGTTCTTC.

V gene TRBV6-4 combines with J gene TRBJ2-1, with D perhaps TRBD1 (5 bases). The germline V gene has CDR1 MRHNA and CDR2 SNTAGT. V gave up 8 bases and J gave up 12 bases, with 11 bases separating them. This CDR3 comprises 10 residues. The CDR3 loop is CASADRLQFF. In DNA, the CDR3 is TGTGCCAGCGCTGACAGATTGCAGTTCTTC.

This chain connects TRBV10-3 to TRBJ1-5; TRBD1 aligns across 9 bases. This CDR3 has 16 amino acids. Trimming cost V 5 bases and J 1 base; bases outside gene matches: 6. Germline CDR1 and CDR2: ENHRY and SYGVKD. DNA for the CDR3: TGTGCCATCAGTAAGACCGGGACAGGGAGCAATCAGCCCCAGCATTTT. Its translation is CAISKTGTGSNQPQHF.

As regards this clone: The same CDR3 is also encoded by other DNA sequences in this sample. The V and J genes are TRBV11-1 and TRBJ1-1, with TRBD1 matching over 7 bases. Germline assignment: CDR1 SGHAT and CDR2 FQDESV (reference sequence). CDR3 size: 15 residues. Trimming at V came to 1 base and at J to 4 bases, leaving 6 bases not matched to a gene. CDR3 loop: CASSLGRQGGTEAFF. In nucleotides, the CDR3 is TGTGCCAGCAGCTTAGGGAGACAGGGAGGCACTGAAGCTTTCTTT. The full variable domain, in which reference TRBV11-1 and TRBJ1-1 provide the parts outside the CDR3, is EAEVAQSPRYKITEKSQAVAFWCDPISGHATLYWYRQILGQGPELLVQFQDESVVDDSQLPKDRFSAERLKGVDSTLKIQPAELGDSAMYLCASSLGRQGGTEAFFGQGTRLTVV.

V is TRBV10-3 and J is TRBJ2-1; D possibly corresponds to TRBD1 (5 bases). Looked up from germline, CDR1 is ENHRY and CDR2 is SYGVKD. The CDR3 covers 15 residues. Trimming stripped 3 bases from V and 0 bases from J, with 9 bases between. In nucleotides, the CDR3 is TGTGCCATCAGTGAAGGACACACCTCCTACAATGAGCAGTTCTTC. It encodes CAISEGHTSYNEQFF.

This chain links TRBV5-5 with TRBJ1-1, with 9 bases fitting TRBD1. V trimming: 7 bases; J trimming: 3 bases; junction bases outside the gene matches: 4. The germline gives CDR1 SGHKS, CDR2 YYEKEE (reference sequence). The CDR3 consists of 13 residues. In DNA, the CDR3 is TGTGCCAGCGCGCGACAGGGGGACACTGAAGCTTTCTTT. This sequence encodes CASARQGDTEAFF. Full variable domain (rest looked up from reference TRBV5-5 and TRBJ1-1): DAGVTQSPTHLIKTRGQQVTLRCSPISGHKSVSWYQQVLGQGPQFIFQYYEKEERGRGNFPDRFSARQFPNYSSELNVNALLLGDSALYLCASARQGDTEAFFGQGTRLTVV.